Listed below are T cell receptor beta chains from one sample, sequenced in a study of T cells after yellow fever vaccination. Each CDR3 protein is one row after TCRdb ran MiXCR on the 5' RACE reads. The sample holds fewer than 150,000 distinct CDR3 sequences, 7.7% seen once. The specimen was CD4+ T cells sorted from PBMCs, collected 5 days after the yellow fever booster vaccination. These TCRs come from a man aged 25 to 40 who received the YFV17D yellow fever vaccine. Both conserved end residues are part of each CDR3. D genes are given only for firm matches. Where a row states a size, it is once, few, many or the class of an expanded clone; other rows omit it.

CDR3aa | CDR3nt | abundance | j_gene | v_gene | d_gene
CSARLAGGIEQFF | TGCAGTGCTAGATTAGCGGGAGGTATTGAGCAGTTCTTC | few | TRBJ2-1 | TRBV20-1 | TRBD2
CASSPGLLYEQYF | TGTGCCAGCAGCCCTGGACTCCTCTACGAGCAGTACTTC | few | TRBJ2-7 | TRBV5-6 | NA
CASSPRDSNQPQHF | TGTGCCAGCTCACCTCGGGACAGCAATCAGCCCCAGCATTTT | few | TRBJ1-5 | TRBV18 | NA
CASSLSTGGGYTF | TGCGCCAGCAGCTTGTCAACAGGGGGAGGCTACACCTTC | many | TRBJ1-2 | TRBV5-1 | TRBD1
CASRPGTSNTEAFF | TGTGCCAGCAGGCCCGGGACATCGAACACTGAAGCTTTCTTT | NA | TRBJ1-1 | TRBV28 | NA
CAISESGQGNKPQHF | TGTGCCATCAGTGAGTCGGGGCAGGGAAATAAGCCCCAGCATTTT | few | TRBJ1-5 | TRBV10-3 | NA
CSARGGTGNTQYF | TGCAGCGCGAGGGGGGGGACAGGGAATACGCAGTATTTT | many | TRBJ2-3 | TRBV29-1 | TRBD1
CASRFPGELFF | TGTGCCAGCAGATTTCCCGGGGAGCTGTTTTTT | few | TRBJ2-2 | TRBV12-3/TRBV12-4 | NA
CSARDRNEQFF | TGCAGTGCTAGAGATCGGAATGAGCAGTTCTTC | NA | TRBJ2-1 | TRBV20-1 | NA
CAGVGEQYF | TGTGCCGGCGTGGGGGAGCAGTACTTC | many | TRBJ2-7 | TRBV30 | NA
CAISAIGTGVTGYTF | TGTGCCATCAGTGCAATCGGGACAGGGGTTACGGGCTACACCTTC | many | TRBJ1-2 | TRBV10-3 | TRBD1
CASSTDRYEQYF | TGTGCCAGCAGCACAGACAGATACGAGCAGTACTTC | many | TRBJ2-7 | TRBV7-2 | NA
CASATSGGGGETQYF | TGCGCCAGCGCCACGTCAGGGGGTGGAGGAGAGACCCAGTACTTC | NA | TRBJ2-5 | TRBV5-1 | TRBD1
CASSLLSVDTQYF | TGTGCCAGCAGCTTATTAAGTGTCGATACGCAGTATTTT | few | TRBJ2-3 | TRBV7-2 | NA
CASSPGAGLAGKETQYF | TGTGCCAGCAGCCCAGGGGCGGGACTAGCGGGAAAAGAGACCCAGTACTTC | many | TRBJ2-5 | TRBV11-2 | TRBD2
CASSQQGGNIQYF | TGTGCCAGCAGCCAACAGGGGGGAAACATTCAGTACTTC | NA | TRBJ2-4 | TRBV3-1 | NA
CAWSRGKGTQYF | TGTGCCTGGAGTCGAGGGAAAGGGACCCAGTACTTC | NA | TRBJ2-5 | TRBV30 | NA
CASSLSQNSPLHF | TGTGCCAGCAGTTTAAGTCAAAATTCACCCCTCCACTTT | NA | TRBJ1-6 | TRBV12-3/TRBV12-4 | NA
CASSLGQEQYF | TGTGCCAGCAGCTTAGGGCAAGAGCAGTACTTC | many | TRBJ2-7 | TRBV7-8 | NA
CASSLVAGNYYEQYF | TGTGCCAGCAGCTTGGTAGCGGGAAATTACTACGAGCAGTACTTC | NA | TRBJ2-7 | TRBV5-6 | TRBD2